The present T cell receptor (beta chain) was sequenced within a study of blood T cells in healthy people across ages. Alongside a J-beta primer mix, a sample-barcoded 5' primer served in a second PCR lasting about 7 to 11 cycles. Each CDR3 protein gets one entry after TCRdb re-called the 5' RACE reads with MiXCR. The table has about 2 million distinct CDR3 sequences, about 49% seen once; the top ten hold 2.1%. This CDR3 has 14 residues. Germline assignment: CDR1 SGHTA and CDR2 FQGNSA. V trimming: 5 bases; J trimming: 8 bases; junction bases outside the gene matches: 8. Remarks on this clonotype: Its antigen is still unknown.

Approximately 9.1 milliliters was the volume of peripheral blood drawn from each donor. Study-wide results and limits: PBMCs were not sorted, which prevented a conclusive comparison of naive versus antigen-experienced cells.

Sequenced sample: blood. The chain employs TRBV7-2 and TRBJ2-4; 8 nucleotides line up with TRBD1. This clonotype was sampled from a woman aged 35 to 49 in good health. The CDR3 nucleotides are TGTGCCAGCAGCAGCAGGGGGCCCCTGGACATTCAGTACTTC. Its protein product is CASSSRGPLDIQYF.